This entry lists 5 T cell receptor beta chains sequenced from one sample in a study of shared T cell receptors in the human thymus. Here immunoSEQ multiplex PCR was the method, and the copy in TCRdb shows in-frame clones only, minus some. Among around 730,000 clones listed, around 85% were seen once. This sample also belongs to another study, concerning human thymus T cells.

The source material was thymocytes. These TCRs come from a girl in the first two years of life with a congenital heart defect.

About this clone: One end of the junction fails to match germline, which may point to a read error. The CDR3 spells CASSLDWTDLPWEAFF. The CDR3 nucleotides read TGCGCCAGCAGTTTGGACTGGACAGATCTTCCTTGGGAAGCTTTCTTT. The chain joins TRBV5-1 to TRBJ1-1, with a possible D match to TRBD1 (6 bases). The CDR3 covers 16 residues. Germline V gives CDR1 SGHRS, CDR2 YFSETQ.

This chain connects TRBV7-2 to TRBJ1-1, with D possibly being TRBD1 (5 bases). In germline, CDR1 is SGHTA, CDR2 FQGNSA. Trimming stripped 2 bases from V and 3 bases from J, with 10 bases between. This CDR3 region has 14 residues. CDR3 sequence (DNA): TGTGCCAGCAGCTTAAGCGCGGGGGACACTGAAGCTTTCTTT. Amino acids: CASSLSAGDTEAFF.

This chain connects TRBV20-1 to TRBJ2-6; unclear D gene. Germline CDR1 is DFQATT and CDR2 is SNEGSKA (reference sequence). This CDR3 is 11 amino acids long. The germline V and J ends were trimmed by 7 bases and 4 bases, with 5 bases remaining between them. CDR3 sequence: CSVRGANVLTF. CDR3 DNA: TGCAGTGTGAGAGGGGCCAACGTCCTGACTTTC.

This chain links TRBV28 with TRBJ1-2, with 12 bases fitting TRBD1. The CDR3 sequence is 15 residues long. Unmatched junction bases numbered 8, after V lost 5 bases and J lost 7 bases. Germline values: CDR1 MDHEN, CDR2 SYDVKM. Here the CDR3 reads CASSRRDRGRGGYTF. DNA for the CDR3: TGTGCCAGCAGTCGCCGGGACAGGGGGCGGGGTGGCTACACCTTC.

In DNA, the CDR3 is TGTGCCAGCAGCCTGAATACCGACAGGGCCCTAGAAGCTTTCTTT. Translating gives CASSLNTDRALEAFF. The chain uses TRBV11-2 and TRBJ1-1; 7 bases line up with TRBD1. This CDR3 is built from 15 residues. Germline V gene lookup returns CDR1 SGHAT and CDR2 FQNNGV. Trimming removed 5 bases from V and 8 bases from J; junction bases left unmatched: 14.